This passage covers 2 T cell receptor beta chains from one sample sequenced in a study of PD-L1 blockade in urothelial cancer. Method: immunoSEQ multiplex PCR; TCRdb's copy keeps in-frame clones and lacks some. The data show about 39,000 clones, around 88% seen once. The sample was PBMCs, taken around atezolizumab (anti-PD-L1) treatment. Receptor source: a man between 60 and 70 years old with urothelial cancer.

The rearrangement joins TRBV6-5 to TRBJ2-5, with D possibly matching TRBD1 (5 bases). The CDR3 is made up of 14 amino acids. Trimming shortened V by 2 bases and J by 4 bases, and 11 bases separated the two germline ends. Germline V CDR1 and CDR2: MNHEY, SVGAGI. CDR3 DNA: TGTGCCAGCAGTTACGGACACAAGACAGAGACCCAGTACTTC. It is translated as CASSYGHKTETQYF.

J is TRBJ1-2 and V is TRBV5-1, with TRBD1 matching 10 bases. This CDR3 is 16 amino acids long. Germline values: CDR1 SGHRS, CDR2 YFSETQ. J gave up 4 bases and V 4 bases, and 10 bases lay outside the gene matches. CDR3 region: CASSTGQGEGPYGYTF. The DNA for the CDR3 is TGCGCCAGCAGCACCGGACAGGGGGAAGGCCCCTATGGCTACACCTTC.